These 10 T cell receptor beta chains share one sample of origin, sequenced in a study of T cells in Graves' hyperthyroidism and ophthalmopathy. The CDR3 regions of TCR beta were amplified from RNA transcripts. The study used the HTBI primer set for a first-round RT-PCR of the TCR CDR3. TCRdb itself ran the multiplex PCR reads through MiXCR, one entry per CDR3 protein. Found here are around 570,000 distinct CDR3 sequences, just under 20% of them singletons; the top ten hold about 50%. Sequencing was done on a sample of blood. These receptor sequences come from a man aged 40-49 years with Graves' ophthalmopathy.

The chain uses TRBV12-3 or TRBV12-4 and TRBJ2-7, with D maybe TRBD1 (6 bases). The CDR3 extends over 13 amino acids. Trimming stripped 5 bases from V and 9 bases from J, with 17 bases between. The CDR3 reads CASSAGQPPGQYF. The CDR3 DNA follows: TGTGCCAGCAGTGCAGGACAGCCCCCTGGGCAGTACTTC.

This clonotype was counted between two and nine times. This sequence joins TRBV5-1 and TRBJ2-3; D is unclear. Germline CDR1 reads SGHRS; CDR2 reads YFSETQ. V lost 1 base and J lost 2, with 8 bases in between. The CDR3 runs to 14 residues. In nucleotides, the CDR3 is TGCGCCAGCAGCTTGTATACGCTCACAGATACGCAGTATTTT. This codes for CASSLYTLTDTQYF. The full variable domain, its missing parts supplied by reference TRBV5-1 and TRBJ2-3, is KAGVTQTPRYLIKTRGQQVTLSCSPISGHRSVSWYQQTPGQGLQFLFEYFSETQRNKGNFPGRFSGRQFSNSRSEMNVSTLELGDSALYLCASSLYTLTDTQYFGPGTRLTVL.

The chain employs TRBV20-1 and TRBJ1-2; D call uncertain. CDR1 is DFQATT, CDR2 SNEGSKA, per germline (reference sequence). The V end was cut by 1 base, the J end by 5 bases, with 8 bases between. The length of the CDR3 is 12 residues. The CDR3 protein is CSARVSTYGYTF. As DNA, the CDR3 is TGCAGTGCTAGAGTTTCGACATATGGCTACACCTTC.

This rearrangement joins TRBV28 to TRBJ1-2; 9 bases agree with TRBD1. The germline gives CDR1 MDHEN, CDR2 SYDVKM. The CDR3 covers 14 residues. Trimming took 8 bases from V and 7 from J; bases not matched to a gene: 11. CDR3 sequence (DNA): TGTGCCAGCGGGCCTGTACAGGGGGCGCGTGGCTACACCTTC. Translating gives CASGPVQGARGYTF.

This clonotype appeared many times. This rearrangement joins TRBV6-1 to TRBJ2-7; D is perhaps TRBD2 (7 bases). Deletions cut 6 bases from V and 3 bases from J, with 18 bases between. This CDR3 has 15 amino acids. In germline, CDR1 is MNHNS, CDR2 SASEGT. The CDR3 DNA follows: TGTGCCAGCAGCCCCTCGGGGGGCCTGAACTACGAGCAGTACTTC. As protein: CASSPSGGLNYEQYF.

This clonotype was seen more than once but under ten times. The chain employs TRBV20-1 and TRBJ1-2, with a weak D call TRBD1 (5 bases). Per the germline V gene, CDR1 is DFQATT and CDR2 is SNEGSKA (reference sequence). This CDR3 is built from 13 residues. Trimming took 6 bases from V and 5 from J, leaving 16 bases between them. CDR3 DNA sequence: TGCAGTGCGAGGAGACAGAACCAATATGGCTACACCTTC. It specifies CSARRQNQYGYTF.

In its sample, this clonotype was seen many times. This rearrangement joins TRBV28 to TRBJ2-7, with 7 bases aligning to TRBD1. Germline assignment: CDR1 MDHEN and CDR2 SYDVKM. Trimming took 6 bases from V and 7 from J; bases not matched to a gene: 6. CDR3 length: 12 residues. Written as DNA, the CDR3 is TGTGCCAGCAGATTTCAGGGGGATGAGCAGTACTTC. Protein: CASRFQGDEQYF. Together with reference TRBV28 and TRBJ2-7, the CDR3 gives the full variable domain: DVKVTQSSRYLVKRTGEKVFLECVQDMDHENMFWYRQDPGLGLRLIYFSYDVKMKEKGDIPEGYSVSREKKERFSLILESASTNQTSMYLCASRFQGDEQYFGPGTRLTVT.

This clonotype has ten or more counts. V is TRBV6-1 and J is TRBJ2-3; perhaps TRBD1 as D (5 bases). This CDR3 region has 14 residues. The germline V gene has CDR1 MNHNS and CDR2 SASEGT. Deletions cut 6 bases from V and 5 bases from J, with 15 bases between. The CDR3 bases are TGTGCCAGCAGGCTGCAGGGTAAGGGAGATACGCAGTATTTT. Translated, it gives CASRLQGKGDTQYF.

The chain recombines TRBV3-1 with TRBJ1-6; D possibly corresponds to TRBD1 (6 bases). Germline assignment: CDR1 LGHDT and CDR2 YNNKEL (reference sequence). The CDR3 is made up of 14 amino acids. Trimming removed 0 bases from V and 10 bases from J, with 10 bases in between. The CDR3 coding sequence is TGTGCCAGCAGCCAAGAGGGGGCCCTCTCACCCCTCCACTTT. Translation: CASSQEGALSPLHF.

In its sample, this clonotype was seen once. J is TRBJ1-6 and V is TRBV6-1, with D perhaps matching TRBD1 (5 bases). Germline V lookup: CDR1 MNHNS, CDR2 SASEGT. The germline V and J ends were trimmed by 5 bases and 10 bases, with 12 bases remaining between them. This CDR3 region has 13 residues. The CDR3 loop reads CASSQTEKSPLHF. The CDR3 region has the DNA TGTGCCAGCAGTCAGACAGAGAAATCACCCCTCCACTTT.